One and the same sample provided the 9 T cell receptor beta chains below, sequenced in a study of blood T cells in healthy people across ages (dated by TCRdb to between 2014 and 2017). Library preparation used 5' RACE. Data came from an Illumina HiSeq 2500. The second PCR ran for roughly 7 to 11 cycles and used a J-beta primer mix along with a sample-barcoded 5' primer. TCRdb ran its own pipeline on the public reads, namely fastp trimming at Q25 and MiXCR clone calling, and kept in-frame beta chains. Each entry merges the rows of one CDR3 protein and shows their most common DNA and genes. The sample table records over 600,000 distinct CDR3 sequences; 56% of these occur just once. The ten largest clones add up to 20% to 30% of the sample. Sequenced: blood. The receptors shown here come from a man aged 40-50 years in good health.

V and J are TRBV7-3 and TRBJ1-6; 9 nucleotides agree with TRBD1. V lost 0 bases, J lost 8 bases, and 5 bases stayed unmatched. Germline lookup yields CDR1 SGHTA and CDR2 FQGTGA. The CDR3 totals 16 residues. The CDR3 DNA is TGTGCCAGCAGCTTAACGGGGGGGACAGGGTATTCACCCCTCCACTTT. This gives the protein CASSLTGGTGYSPLHF.

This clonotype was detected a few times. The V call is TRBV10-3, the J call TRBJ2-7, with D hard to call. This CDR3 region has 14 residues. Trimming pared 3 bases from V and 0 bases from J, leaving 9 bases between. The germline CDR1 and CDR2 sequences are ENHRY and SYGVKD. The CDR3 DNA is TGTGCCATCAGTGAAACGGAGAGCTCCTACGAGCAGTACTTC. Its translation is CAISETESSYEQYF.

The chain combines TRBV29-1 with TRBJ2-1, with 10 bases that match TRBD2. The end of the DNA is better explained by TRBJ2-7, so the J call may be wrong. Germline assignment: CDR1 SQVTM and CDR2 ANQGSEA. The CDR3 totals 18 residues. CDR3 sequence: CSVRALAGPKSSYNEQYF. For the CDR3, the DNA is TGCAGCGTCAGAGCACTAGCGGGACCTAAGAGCTCCTACAATGAGCAGTACTTC.

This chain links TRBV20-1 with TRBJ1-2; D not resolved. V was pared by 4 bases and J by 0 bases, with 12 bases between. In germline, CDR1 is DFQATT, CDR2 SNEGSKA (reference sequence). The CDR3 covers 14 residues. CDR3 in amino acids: CSAIMTYSNYGYTF. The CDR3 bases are TGCAGTGCTATAATGACCTATTCTAACTATGGCTACACCTTC.

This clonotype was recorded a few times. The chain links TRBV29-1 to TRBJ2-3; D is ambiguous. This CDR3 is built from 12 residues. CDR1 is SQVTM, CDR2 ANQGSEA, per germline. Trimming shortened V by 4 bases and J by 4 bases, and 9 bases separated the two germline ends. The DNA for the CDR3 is TGCAGCGTTGGTAGGGTCGCAGATACGCAGTATTTT. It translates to CSVGRVADTQYF.

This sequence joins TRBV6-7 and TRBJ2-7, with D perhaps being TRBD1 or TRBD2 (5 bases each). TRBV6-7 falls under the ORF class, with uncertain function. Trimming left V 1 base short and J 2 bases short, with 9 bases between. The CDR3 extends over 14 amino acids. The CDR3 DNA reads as TGTGCCAGCAGTTACTTGACGGGACCCTACGAGCAGTACTTC. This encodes CASSYLTGPYEQYF.

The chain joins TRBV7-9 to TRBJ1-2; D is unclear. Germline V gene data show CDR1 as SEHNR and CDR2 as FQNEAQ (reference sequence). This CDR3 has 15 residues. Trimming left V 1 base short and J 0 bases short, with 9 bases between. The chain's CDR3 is CASSLGDLPNYGYTF. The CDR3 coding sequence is TGTGCCAGCAGCTTAGGGGATCTACCTAACTATGGCTACACCTTC.

The CDR3 coding sequence is TGTGCCAGCAGTTACGATCGTCGGACTAGTCTCTCTGGGTACGAGCAGTACTTC. This sequence encodes CASSYDRRTSLSGYEQYF. The chain uses TRBV6-2 or TRBV6-3 and TRBJ2-7, with 7 bases lining up with TRBD2. This CDR3 has 18 residues. After removal of 2 bases from V and 4 bases from J, the junction contained 17 bases not matched to a gene. CDR1 and CDR2 (germline): MNHEY, SVGEGT.

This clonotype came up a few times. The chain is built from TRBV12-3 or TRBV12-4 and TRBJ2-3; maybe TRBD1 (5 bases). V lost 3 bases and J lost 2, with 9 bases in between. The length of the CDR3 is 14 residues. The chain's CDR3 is CASSFDSTTDTQYF. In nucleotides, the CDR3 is TGTGCCAGCAGTTTCGACAGTACCACAGATACGCAGTATTTT.